Listed below are T cell receptor beta chains from one sample, sequenced in a study of cytomegalovirus exposure and HLA in healthy donors. Clones were sequenced by immunoSEQ multiplex PCR, and TCRdb holds only the in-frame ones, with some missing. In the table there are some 78,000 clones, roughly 72% of which are singletons. Sequences were obtained from PBMCs. All receptors come from a woman in her 40s in good health and CMV-seropositive. CDR3s include the opening cysteine and the closing phenylalanine or tryptophan. D genes are given only for firm matches. Clone size, where shown, is once, few, many, or a class for clones that have expanded.

>-|TRBD2|TRBV7-6|TRBJ2-7
CASSLLAGGYEQYF
TGTGCCAGCAGCTTACTAGCGGGAGGGTACGAGCAGTACTTC
>-|TRBD1|TRBV5-6|TRBJ1-1
CASSTDRGEAFF
TGTGCCAGCAGCACTGACAGGGGTGAAGCTTTCTTT
>-|-|TRBV28|TRBJ1-2
CASSSADRTGGYTF
TGTGCCAGCAGTTCCGCCGACAGGACGGGAGGCTACACCTTC
>-|TRBD1|TRBV6-1|TRBJ2-5
CASSRDRGQETQYF
TGTGCCAGCAGCCGGGACAGGGGGCAAGAGACCCAGTACTTC
>once|TRBD1|TRBV30|TRBJ2-2
CAWGQGAFTGELFF
TGTGCCTGGGGACAGGGGGCGTTCACCGGGGAGCTGTTTTTT
>-|TRBD1|TRBV20-1|TRBJ1-1
CSAEGQCEAFF
TGCAGTGCTGAGGGACAGTGTGAAGCTTTCTTT
>few|TRBD2|TRBV6-6|TRBJ2-1
CASRGLAVHNEQFF
TGTGCCAGCAGGGGACTAGCGGTTCACAATGAGCAGTTCTTC
>-|-|TRBV6-5|TRBJ1-5
CASSYGGASNQPQHF
TGTGCCAGCAGTTACGGGGGGGCAAGTAATCAGCCCCAGCATTTT
>-|-|TRBV30|TRBJ1-1
CAWSVQGNTEAFF
TGTGCCTGGAGTGTACAGGGTAACACTGAAGCTTTCTTT
>few|TRBD1|TRBV28|TRBJ1-2
CASSSGQGVDGYPF
TGTGCCAGCAGTTCCGGACAGGGGGTCGATGGCTACCCCTTC
>-|-|TRBV25-1|TRBJ1-4
CASSDHRATNEKLFF
TGTGCCAGCAGTGACCACAGAGCAACTAATGAAAAACTGTTTTTT
>-|TRBD2|TRBV7-7|TRBJ2-5
CASSRLAGETQYF
TGTGCCAGCAGTCGACTAGCGGGCGAGACCCAGTACTTC
>-|-|TRBV27|TRBJ2-2
CASSLKFSTGELFF
TGTGCCAGCAGTTTGAAGTTTAGCACCGGGGAGCTGTTTTTT
>-|TRBD1|TRBV29-1|TRBJ2-1
CSVGQGYNEQFF
TGCAGCGTCGGACAGGGCTACAATGAGCAGTTCTTC
>-|-|TRBV7-2|TRBJ2-7
CASSPSDEQYF
TGTGCCAGCAGCCCTTCCGACGAGCAGTACTTC
>-|TRBD2|TRBV10-2|TRBJ2-1
CASRAGGKDEQFF
TGCGCCAGCAGGGCGGGAGGTAAGGATGAGCAGTTCTTC
>-|-|TRBV5-6|TRBJ2-5
CASSLGGTTKTQYF
TGTGCCAGCAGCTTGGGTGGGACAACTAAAACCCAGTACTTC
>-|-|TRBV6-1|TRBJ1-4
CASSVQGANEKLFF
TGTGCCAGCAGTGTCCAAGGAGCTAATGAAAAACTGTTTTTT
>few|TRBD1|TRBV7-9|TRBJ2-1
CASSAGTGSYNEQFF
TGTGCCAGCAGCGCAGGGACAGGCTCCTACAATGAGCAGTTCTTC
>-|-|TRBV5-6|TRBJ1-3
CASSLGLDSGNTIYF
TGTGCCAGCAGCTTGGGACTTGACTCTGGAAACACCATATATTTT
>once|-|TRBV6-5|TRBJ1-1
CASSSKWTDEAFF
TGTGCCAGCAGTTCAAAATGGACAGATGAAGCTTTCTTT
>-|-|TRBV5-1|TRBJ2-7
CASSLGGGTYEQYF
TGCGCCAGCAGCTTGGGAGGGGGTACCTACGAGCAGTACTTC
>-|TRBD1|TRBV7-9|TRBJ2-4
CASSLGTGENIQYF
TGTGCCAGCAGCCTCGGGACAGGAGAAAACATTCAGTACTTC
>-|-|TRBV27|TRBJ2-6
CASSSHSGANVLTF
TGTGCCAGCAGTTCCCACTCTGGGGCCAACGTCCTGACTTTC
>-|-|TRBV5-1|TRBJ1-3
CASSYDPGGTLRAIYF
TGCGCCAGCAGCTATGACCCTGGTGGCACCCTGAGGGCCATATATTTT
>-|-|TRBV6-6|TRBJ2-2
CASSSGWNTGELFF
TGTGCCAGCAGTTCCGGGTGGAACACCGGGGAGCTGTTTTTT